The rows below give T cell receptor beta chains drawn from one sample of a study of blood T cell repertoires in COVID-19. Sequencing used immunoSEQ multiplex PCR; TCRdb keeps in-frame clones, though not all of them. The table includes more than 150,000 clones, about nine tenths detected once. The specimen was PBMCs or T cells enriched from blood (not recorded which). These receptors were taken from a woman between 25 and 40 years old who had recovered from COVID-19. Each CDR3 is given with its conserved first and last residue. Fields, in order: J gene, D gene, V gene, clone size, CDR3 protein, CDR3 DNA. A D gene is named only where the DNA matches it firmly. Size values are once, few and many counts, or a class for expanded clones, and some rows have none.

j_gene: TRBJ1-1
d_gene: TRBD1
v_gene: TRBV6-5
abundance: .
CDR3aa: CASNTGGRLNTEAFF
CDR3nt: TGTGCCAGCAACACAGGGGGCCGGTTGAACACTGAAGCTTTCTTT

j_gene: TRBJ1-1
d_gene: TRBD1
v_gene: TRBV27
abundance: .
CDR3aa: CASSPGQVNTEAFF
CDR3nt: TGTGCCAGCAGTCCGGGACAGGTGAACACTGAAGCTTTCTTT

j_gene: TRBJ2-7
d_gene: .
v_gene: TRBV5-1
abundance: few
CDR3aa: CASSLGQQGEQYF
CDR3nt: TGCGCCAGCAGCTTGGGACAACAAGGCGAGCAGTACTTC

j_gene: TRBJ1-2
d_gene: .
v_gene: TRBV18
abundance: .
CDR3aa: CASSPRNGGDYGYTF
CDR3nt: TGTGCCAGCTCACCACGAAACGGGGGGGACTATGGCTACACCTTC

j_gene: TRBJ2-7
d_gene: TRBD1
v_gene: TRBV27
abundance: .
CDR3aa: CASSLYHRGAYEQYF
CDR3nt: TGTGCCAGCAGTTTATACCACAGGGGCGCCTACGAGCAGTACTTC

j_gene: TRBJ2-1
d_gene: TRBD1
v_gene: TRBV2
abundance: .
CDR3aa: CASSARDRAYNEQFF
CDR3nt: TGTGCCAGCAGTGCGCGGGACAGGGCCTACAATGAGCAGTTCTTC

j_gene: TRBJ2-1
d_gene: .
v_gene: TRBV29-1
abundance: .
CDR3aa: CSVQGGSTQYNEQFF
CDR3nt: TGCAGCGTACAGGGGGGGTCCACTCAATACAATGAGCAGTTCTTC

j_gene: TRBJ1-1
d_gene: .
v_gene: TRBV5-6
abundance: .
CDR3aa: CASSLARLDTEAFF
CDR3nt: TGTGCCAGCAGCTTGGCCAGGCTGGATACTGAAGCTTTCTTT

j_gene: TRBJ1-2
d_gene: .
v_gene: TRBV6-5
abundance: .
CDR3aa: CASRTSGDGYTF
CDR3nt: TGTGCCAGCAGGACTTCAGGGGATGGCTACACCTTC

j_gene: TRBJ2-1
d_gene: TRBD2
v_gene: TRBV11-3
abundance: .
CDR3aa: CASSFRYPGTSGRNEQFF
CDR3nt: TGTGCCAGCAGCTTTAGGTACCCCGGGACTAGCGGGAGAAATGAGCAGTTCTTC

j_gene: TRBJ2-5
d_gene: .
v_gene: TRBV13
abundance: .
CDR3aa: CASSYLSGQETQYF
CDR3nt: TGTGCCAGCAGCTACCTTAGCGGACAAGAGACCCAGTACTTC

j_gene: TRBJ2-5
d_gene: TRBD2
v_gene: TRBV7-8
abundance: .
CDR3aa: CASSHRLANQETQYF
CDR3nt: TGTGCCAGCAGCCACCGACTAGCTAATCAAGAGACCCAGTACTTC

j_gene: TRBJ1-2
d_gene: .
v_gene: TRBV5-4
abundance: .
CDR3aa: CASSPGETVLYYGYTF
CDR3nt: TGTGCCAGCAGCCCGGGGGAGACGGTCCTATACTATGGCTACACCTTC

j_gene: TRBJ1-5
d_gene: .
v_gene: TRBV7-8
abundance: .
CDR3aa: CASSLEWGGSSPNQPQHF
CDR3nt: TGTGCCAGCAGCTTAGAATGGGGGGGAAGCAGCCCCAATCAGCCCCAGCATTTT

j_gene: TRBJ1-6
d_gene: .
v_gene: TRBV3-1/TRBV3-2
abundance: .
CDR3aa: CASSFNRQQAASSYNSPLHF
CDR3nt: TGTGCCAGCAGCTTCAACAGACAACAGGCAGCGAGCTCCTATAATTCACCCCTCCACTTT

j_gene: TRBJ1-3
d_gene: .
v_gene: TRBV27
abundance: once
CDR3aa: CASSGGRSGNTIYF
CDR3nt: TGTGCCAGCAGCGGCGGGCGCTCTGGAAACACCATATATTTT

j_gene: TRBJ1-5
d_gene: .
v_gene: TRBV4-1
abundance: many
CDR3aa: CASSNSQGGNQPQHF
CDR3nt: TGCGCCAGCAGCAATAGTCAAGGAGGCAATCAGCCCCAGCATTTT

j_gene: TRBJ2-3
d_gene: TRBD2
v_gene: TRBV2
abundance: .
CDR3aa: CASRAGTSGTDTQYF
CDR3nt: TGTGCCAGCAGGGCCGGGACTAGCGGCACAGATACGCAGTATTTT

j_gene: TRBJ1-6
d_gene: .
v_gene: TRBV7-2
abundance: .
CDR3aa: CASSRGGPSYNSPLHF
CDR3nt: TGTGCCAGCAGTCGGGGGGGCCCGTCCTATAATTCACCCCTCCACTTT

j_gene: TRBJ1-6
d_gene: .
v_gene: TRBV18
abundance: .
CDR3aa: CASSPGEIGNSPLHF
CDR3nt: TGTGCCAGCTCACCAGGGGAGATCGGGAATTCACCCCTCCACTTT

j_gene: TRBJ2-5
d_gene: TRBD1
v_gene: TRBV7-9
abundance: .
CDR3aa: CASSLAGQGSQETQYF
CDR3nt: TGTGCCAGCAGCCTCGCTGGACAGGGCTCCCAAGAGACCCAGTACTTC

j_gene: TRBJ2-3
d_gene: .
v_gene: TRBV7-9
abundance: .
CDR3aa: CASSLGLPPDTQYF
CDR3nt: TGTGCCAGCAGCTTAGGTCTTCCCCCAGATACGCAGTATTTT

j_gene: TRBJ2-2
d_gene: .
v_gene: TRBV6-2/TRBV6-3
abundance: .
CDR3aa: CASSYGEQGNTGELFF
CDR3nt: TGTGCCAGCAGTTACGGGGAACAGGGGAACACCGGGGAGCTGTTTTTT

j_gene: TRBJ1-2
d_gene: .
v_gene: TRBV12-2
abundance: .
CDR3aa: CASRLVHFYGYTF
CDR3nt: TGTGCAAGTCGCTTGGTCCACTTCTATGGCTACACCTTC

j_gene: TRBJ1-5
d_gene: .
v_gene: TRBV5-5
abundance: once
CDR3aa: CASSSDTVNQPQHF
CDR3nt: TGTGCCAGCAGCTCTGACACCGTCAATCAGCCCCAGCATTTT

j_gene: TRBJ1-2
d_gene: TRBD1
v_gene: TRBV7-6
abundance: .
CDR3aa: CASSLNTGGDGYTF
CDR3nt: TGTGCCAGCAGCTTAAATACAGGGGGCGATGGCTACACCTTC

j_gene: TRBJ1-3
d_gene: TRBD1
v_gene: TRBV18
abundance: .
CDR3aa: CASSPGQRGNTIYF
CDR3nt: TGTGCCAGCTCACCGGGACAGCGAGGAAACACCATATATTTT

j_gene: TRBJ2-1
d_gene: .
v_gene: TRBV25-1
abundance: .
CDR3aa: CASSEHSASSYNEQFF
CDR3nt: TGTGCCAGCAGTGAGCATAGCGCCAGCTCCTACAATGAGCAGTTCTTC

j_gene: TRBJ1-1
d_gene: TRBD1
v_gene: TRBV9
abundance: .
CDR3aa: CASSGGQGNTEAFF
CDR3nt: TGTGCCAGCAGCGGGGGACAGGGGAACACTGAAGCTTTCTTT

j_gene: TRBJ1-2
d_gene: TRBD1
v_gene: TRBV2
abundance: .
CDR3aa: CASSSTGGGGYTF
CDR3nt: TGTGCCAGCAGTTCGACAGGGGGCGGCGGCTACACCTTC

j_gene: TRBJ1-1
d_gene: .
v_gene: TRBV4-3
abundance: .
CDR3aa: CASRQEVTWNTEAFF
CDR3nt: TGCGCCAGCAGACAGGAAGTAACCTGGAACACTGAAGCTTTCTTT

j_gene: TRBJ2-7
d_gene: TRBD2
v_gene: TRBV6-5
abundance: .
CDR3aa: CASGTSVYEQYF
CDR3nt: TGTGCCAGCGGGACTAGCGTCTACGAGCAGTACTTC

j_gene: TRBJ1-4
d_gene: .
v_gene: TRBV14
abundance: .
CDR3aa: CASSRRTNEKLFF
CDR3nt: TGTGCCAGCAGCCGGAGGACTAATGAAAAACTGTTTTTT

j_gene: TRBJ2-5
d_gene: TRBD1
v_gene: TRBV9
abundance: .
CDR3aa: CASSDTGTEETQYF
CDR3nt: TGTGCCAGCAGCGATACCGGGACAGAAGAGACCCAGTACTTC

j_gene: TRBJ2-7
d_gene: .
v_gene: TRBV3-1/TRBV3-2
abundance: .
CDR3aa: CASSQVDEQYF
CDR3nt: TGTGCCAGCAGCCAAGTCGACGAGCAGTACTTC

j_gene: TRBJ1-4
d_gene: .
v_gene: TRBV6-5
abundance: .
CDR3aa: CASRPDMVGEKLFF
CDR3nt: TGTGCCAGCAGACCGGACATGGTGGGGGAAAAACTGTTTTTT

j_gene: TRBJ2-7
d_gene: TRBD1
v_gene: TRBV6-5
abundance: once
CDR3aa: CASRTPGQGSKEYF
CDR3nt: TGTGCCAGCAGGACACCGGGACAGGGAAGTAAAGAGTACTTC

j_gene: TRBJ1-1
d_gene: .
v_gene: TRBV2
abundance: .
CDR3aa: CASRREKNTEAFF
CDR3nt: TGTGCCAGCAGAAGGGAGAAGAACACTGAAGCTTTCTTT

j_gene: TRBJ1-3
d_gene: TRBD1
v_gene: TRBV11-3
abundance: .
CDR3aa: CASSHDRGDTIYF
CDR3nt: TGTGCCAGCAGCCACGACAGGGGGGACACCATATATTTT

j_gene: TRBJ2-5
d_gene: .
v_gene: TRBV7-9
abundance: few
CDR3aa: CASSLVGGRSSEETQYF
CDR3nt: TGTGCCAGCAGCTTAGTAGGAGGACGGAGTTCGGAGGAGACCCAGTACTTC

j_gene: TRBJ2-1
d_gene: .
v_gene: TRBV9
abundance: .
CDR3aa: CASSVELLNPSYNEQFF
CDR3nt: TGTGCCAGCAGCGTCGAACTACTCAACCCCTCCTACAATGAGCAGTTCTTC

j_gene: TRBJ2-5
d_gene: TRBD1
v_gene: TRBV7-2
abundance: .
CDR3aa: CASSPQWTGSGETQYF
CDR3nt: TGTGCCAGCAGCCCGCAGTGGACAGGGAGCGGCGAGACCCAGTACTTC

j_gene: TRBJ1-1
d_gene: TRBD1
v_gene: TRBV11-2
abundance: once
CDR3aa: CASSLDTGGTEAFF
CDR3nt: TGTGCCAGCAGCTTAGATACAGGGGGAACTGAAGCTTTCTTT

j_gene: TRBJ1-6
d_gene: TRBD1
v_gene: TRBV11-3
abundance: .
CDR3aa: CASSFMGDRDSPLHF
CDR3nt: TGTGCCAGCAGCTTTATGGGGGACAGGGACTCACCCCTCCACTTT